This TCR beta chain emerged from a study of CD8+ T cells in alopecia areata. About the study: Those patients who were treated received oral tofacitinib, which was given at 5 to 10 mg twice daily for moderate-to-severe alopecia areata.

The CDR3 spans 16 residues. The J segment lost 7 bases and the V segment lost 4 bases, leaving 11 bases of the junction unmatched. Germline V gene lookup returns CDR1 SGHRS and CDR2 YFSETQ. A word on this clone: Its antigen remains unknown.

Study conclusions and caveats: Possibly because of HLA-related factors, TCR sharing was less clear across patients than in mice.

RNA was extracted and reverse transcribed into cDNA as the sequencing template. Profiled with immunoSEQ multiplex PCR; TCRdb holds only in-frame clones, not every one. This table holds hundreds of thousands of clones, roughly two thirds found once. Sequencing was performed on CD4+ T cells sorted from blood, taken at week 0. The receptor's source is a human donor with alopecia areata. This chain connects TRBV5-1 to TRBJ1-6; 7 bases match TRBD1. CDR3 coding DNA: TGCGCCAGCAGCCCTGGACAGGCTCAGGGAAATTCACCCCTCCACTTT. This codes for CASSPGQAQGNSPLHF.